The present T cell receptor (beta chain) was sequenced within a study of human T cells and chemical hapten exposure. Study-level background: Scalp application of diphenylcyclopropenone was performed weekly in patients across the entire roughly 24-week study. Alopecia areata, totalis or universalis affected patients who were mostly female. Findings of the study overall: Expanded TCRs produced significantly more large CDR3 similarity clusters than controls did.

From the RACE reads, TCRdb called clonotypes with MiXCR, one entry per CDR3 protein. The sample lists roughly 260,000 distinct CDR3 sequences, approximately 8.4% seen once, with around 2.5% in the top ten. The CDR3 totals 15 residues. Time point indicated: pre-sensitization, week 0. As to treatment: therapeutic diphenylcyclopropenone sensitization with weekly scalp DPC. Notes on this clonotype: Its antigen is as yet unknown.

Sequences were derived from whole blood, sampled in connection with sensitization to the hapten diphenylcyclopropenone (DPC). The TCR was taken from a woman in her forties with alopecia areata. Some clones in this sample may be carry-over from other donors' samples. This chain joins TRBV3-2 and TRBJ1-5; the D segment call TRBD1 is taken from the table without a DNA check. TRBV3-2 is flagged as a pseudogene. The CDR3: CASSPRGHYLEPQHF. The DNA of the CDR3 is TGTGCCAGCAGCCCCCGGGGACACTATTTGGAGCCCCAGCATTTT.